The 19 T cell receptor beta chains given below trace back to one sample, sequenced in a study of cytomegalovirus exposure and HLA in healthy donors. This PCR relied on a set of 60 Vbeta primers and 13 Jbeta primers. The repertoire was sequenced with immunoSEQ multiplex PCR; TCRdb's copy has only in-frame clones and lacks some. The sample lists fewer than 95,000 clones; just over 75% were seen once. What was sequenced was PBMCs. These receptors all stem from a man younger than 45 in good health and CMV-seronegative.

This clone was observed a single time. This chain connects TRBV18 to TRBJ2-5, with 9 bases identical to TRBD1. CDR1 is KGHSH, CDR2 LQKENI, per germline. The J segment lost 5 bases and the V segment lost 2 bases, leaving 6 bases of the junction unmatched. The CDR3 is 15 amino acids. CDR3 DNA: TGTGCCAGCTCACCAGAGACAGGGGGATGGGAGACCCAGTACTTC. It translates to CASSPETGGWETQYF.

This clone was seen only a few times. The V gene is TRBV4-1, the J gene TRBJ2-7, with D possibly TRBD1 on 6 matching bases. The ends were cut back, 0 bases at V and 2 bases at J, with 11 bases in the middle. There are 15 residues in the CDR3. Looked up from germline, CDR1 is MGHRA and CDR2 is YSYEKL. CDR3 DNA sequence: TGCGCCAGCAGCCAAGACCCGGGACAAGCCTACGAGCAGTACTTC. It encodes CASSQDPGQAYEQYF.

The CDR3 region has the DNA TGTGCCAGCACCCCGACAGGGGGCGAGGATCAGCCCCAGCATTTT. Translation: CASTPTGGEDQPQHF. The rearrangement joins TRBV2 to TRBJ1-5, with 10 bases aligning to TRBD1. Germline loops: CDR1 SNHLY, CDR2 FYNNEI. The CDR3 loop spans 15 amino acids. The ends lost 7 bases at V and 5 bases at J; junction bases unmatched: 8.

The chain joins TRBV10-2 to TRBJ2-1; a possible D gene is TRBD1 (5 bases). V was pared by 3 bases and J by 5 bases, with 8 bases between. This CDR3 is 13 amino acids long. Germline CDR1 reads WSHSY; CDR2 reads SAAADI. The CDR3 region is CASSEQADNEQFF. DNA for the CDR3: TGCGCCAGCAGTGAACAGGCGGACAATGAGCAGTTCTTC.

The chain employs TRBV19 and TRBJ2-7, with D possibly being TRBD1 (6 bases). CDR1 LNHDA and CDR2 SQIVND come from the germline V gene (reference sequence). Trimming left V 3 bases short and J 6 bases short, with 15 bases between. This CDR3 spans 14 amino acids. The DNA of the CDR3 is TGTGCCAGTAGTATTCTTCCAGGGGAGACCGAGCAGTACTTC. Translated: CASSILPGETEQYF. The full variable domain, its missing parts supplied by reference TRBV19 and TRBJ2-7, is DGGITQSPKYLFRKEGQNVTLSCEQNLNHDAMYWYRQDPGQGLRLIYYSQIVNDFQKGDIAEGYSVSREKKESFPLTVTSAQKNPTAFYLCASSILPGETEQYFGPGTRLTVT.

The chain carries TRBV28 and TRBJ1-2, with 11 bases aligning to TRBD1. V lost 3 bases and J lost 4; bases outside the gene matches: 4. The CDR3 spans 15 residues. Germline V gives CDR1 MDHEN, CDR2 SYDVKM. The CDR3 nucleotides read TGTGCCAGCAGTTTCCGGACAGGGGGCGGCTATGGCTACACCTTC. Protein product: CASSFRTGGGYGYTF.

This chain uses TRBV7-9 with TRBJ1-1; TRBD1 is a possible D gene (6 bases). This CDR3 spans 17 amino acids. V was pared by 0 bases and J by 3 bases, with 17 bases between. Germline-derived CDR1 and CDR2 are SEHNR and FQNEAQ (reference sequence). The DNA for the CDR3 is TGTGCCAGCAGCTTAGCGAGCGGCAGGGGATTGGACACTGAAGCTTTCTTT. It codes for CASSLASGRGLDTEAFF.

The J gene is TRBJ1-2, the V gene TRBV6-6; the D gene is possibly TRBD1 (5 bases). The V and J ends lost 6 bases and 2 bases respectively, with 10 bases between them. The CDR3 has 13 residues. The germline CDR1 and CDR2 sequences are MNHNY and SVGAGI (reference sequence). The DNA of the CDR3 is TGTGCCAGCAGGATACAGGAGAACTATGGCTACACCTTC. Protein product: CASRIQENYGYTF.

V gene TRBV7-9 combines with J gene TRBJ2-2, with TRBD1 matching 9 bases. Trimming cost V 1 base and J 4 bases; bases outside gene matches: 10. Germline assignment: CDR1 SEHNR and CDR2 FQNEAQ (reference sequence). The CDR3 has 18 residues. DNA of the CDR3: TGTGCCAGCAGCTTAGAGTGGTTACAGGGGGCCGTCACCGGGGAGCTGTTTTTT. Translated, it gives CASSLEWLQGAVTGELFF. Filled out from reference TRBV7-9 and TRBJ2-2, the complete variable domain reads DTGVSQNPRHKITKRGQNVTFRCDPISEHNRLYWYRQTLGQGPEFLTYFQNEAQLEKSRLLSDRFSAERPKGSFSTLEIQRTEQGDSAMYLCASSLEWLQGAVTGELFFGEGSRLTVL.

The chain employs TRBV7-9 and TRBJ2-3; TRBD1 matches 8 bases. With V trimmed by 4 bases and J by 5 bases, 14 bases remained unmatched. CDR1 SEHNR and CDR2 FQNEAQ come from the germline V gene (reference sequence). This CDR3 is built from 17 residues. The CDR3 region is CASSSDLGQGNRDTQYF. The CDR3, as DNA: TGTGCCAGCAGCTCGGACCTAGGACAGGGTAACAGAGATACGCAGTATTTT.

V and J are TRBV6-4 and TRBJ1-1; D remains unclear. Per the germline V gene, CDR1 is MRHNA and CDR2 is SNTAGT. V was cut by 6 bases and J by 4 bases, with 12 bases left in between. The CDR3 totals 13 residues. The CDR3 sequence is CASRAADATEAFF. Here the CDR3 DNA reads TGTGCCAGCAGGGCCGCCGATGCCACTGAAGCTTTCTTT.

The genes are TRBV7-2 and TRBJ1-3, with a weak D call TRBD1 (6 bases). The V end lost 1 base, the J end lost 2 bases, and 9 bases lay between the germline ends. CDR3 length: 15 amino acids. Germline-derived CDR1 and CDR2 are SGHTA and FQGNSA. The CDR3 region is CASSLGQAAGNTIYF. CDR3 in DNA: TGTGCCAGCAGCTTAGGACAGGCGGCTGGAAACACCATATATTTT.

The chain joins TRBV7-2 to TRBJ1-1; 7 bases match TRBD1. This CDR3 has 16 residues. Germline V gives CDR1 SGHTA, CDR2 FQGNSA. V shed 0 bases and J 4 bases; nucleotides not matched to a gene: 8. The CDR3 here is CASSLATGLSITEAFF. CDR3 nucleotides: TGTGCCAGCAGCTTAGCGACAGGGCTCTCGATCACTGAAGCTTTCTTT.

The chain carries TRBV29-1 and TRBJ1-1; 8 bases are shared with TRBD1. The trim removed 7 bases at V and 0 bases at J, leaving 4 bases unmatched. There are 13 residues in the CDR3. Per the germline V gene, CDR1 is SQVTM and CDR2 is ANQGSEA. CDR3 region: CSERQGLNTEAFF. The CDR3 nucleotides read TGCAGCGAGAGACAGGGGTTGAACACTGAAGCTTTCTTT.

V gene TRBV5-6 combines with J gene TRBJ2-1; D possibly corresponds to TRBD1 (6 bases). Germline V lookup: CDR1 SGHDT, CDR2 YYEEEE. Trimming removed 3 bases from V and 2 bases from J, with 12 bases in between. The CDR3 loop spans 15 amino acids. This chain's CDR3 is CASSSIRTAYNEQFF. The CDR3 region has the DNA TGTGCCAGCAGCTCGATACGGACAGCCTACAATGAGCAGTTCTTC.

In this sample, this clone turned up a few times. The genes are TRBV5-6 and TRBJ1-1; TRBD1 matches at 8 bases. Germline loops: CDR1 SGHDT, CDR2 YYEEEE. The CDR3 has 15 amino acids. Trimming cost V 4 bases and J 4 bases; bases outside gene matches: 9. CDR3 sequence (DNA): TGTGCCAGCAGCGAAGGACAGGGCCTTCGCACTGAAGCTTTCTTT. Its translation is CASSEGQGLRTEAFF. Looking up the rest from reference TRBV5-6 and TRBJ1-1 gives the full variable domain: DAGVTQSPTHLIKTRGQQVTLRCSPKSGHDTVSWYQQALGQGPQFIFQYYEEEERQRGNFPDRFSGHQFPNYSSELNVNALLLGDSALYLCASSEGQGLRTEAFFGQGTRLTVV.

The chain employs TRBV19 and TRBJ1-4; TRBD1 might be the D (6 bases). The V and J ends lost 9 bases and 4 bases respectively, with 12 bases between them. Germline lookup yields CDR1 LNHDA and CDR2 SQIVND (reference sequence). CDR3 length: 13 residues. The CDR3: CASGGQHNEKLFF. CDR3 nucleotide sequence: TGTGCCAGCGGGGGGCAGCATAATGAAAAACTGTTTTTT.

The V gene is TRBV4-3, the J gene TRBJ2-1, with D maybe TRBD2 (5 bases). V was shortened by 4 bases and J by 3 bases, with 13 bases between the two germline ends. The CDR3 extends over 15 amino acids. CDR1 and CDR2 (germline): LGHNA, YSLEER. For the CDR3, the DNA is TGCGCCAGCAGCCCCAGACCGGGGATCTACAATGAGCAGTTCTTC. Protein: CASSPRPGIYNEQFF.

This clone was picked up a small number of times. CDR3: CAINQGMNTEAFF. In DNA, the CDR3 is TGTGCCATCAATCAGGGGATGAACACTGAAGCTTTCTTT. The rearrangement links TRBV10-3 to TRBJ1-1, with a tentative D call TRBD1 (6 bases). The CDR3 loop spans 13 amino acids. The V gene's germline CDR1 is ENHRY and CDR2 SYGVKD. Trimming cost V 7 bases and J 0 bases, with 9 bases left between them.